This T cell receptor beta chain was observed in a study of immune evolution from preneoplasia to lung adenocarcinoma. The CDR3 has 15 residues. Germline-derived CDR1 and CDR2 are SGHDN and FVKESK. Trimming cost V 6 bases and J 6 bases; bases outside gene matches: 10. Overall study results and limits: T cell clonality was higher in KRAS-mutant than EGFR-mutant or wild-type nodules. Normal lung had the highest top T cell clone frequencies. Normal lung had highest clonality; later lesions appeared denser, more diverse.

In regard to this clone: The target antigen is unknown.

Some clones are missing from TCRdb's copy, which holds only in-frame ones; the method was immunoSEQ multiplex PCR. The sample contains some 5,100 clones, roughly 78% of which appear only once. Sequences were obtained from FFPE minimally invasive lung adenocarcinoma tissue. The chain couples TRBV14 to TRBJ2-2, with 7 bases fitting TRBD2. This clonotype was sampled from a person aged 55-80 years with lung adenocarcinoma. CDR3 sequence reads: CASRSSGGSSGELFF. The CDR3 coding sequence is TGTGCCAGCAGGTCCTCGGGAGGATCTTCCGGGGAGCTGTTTTTT.